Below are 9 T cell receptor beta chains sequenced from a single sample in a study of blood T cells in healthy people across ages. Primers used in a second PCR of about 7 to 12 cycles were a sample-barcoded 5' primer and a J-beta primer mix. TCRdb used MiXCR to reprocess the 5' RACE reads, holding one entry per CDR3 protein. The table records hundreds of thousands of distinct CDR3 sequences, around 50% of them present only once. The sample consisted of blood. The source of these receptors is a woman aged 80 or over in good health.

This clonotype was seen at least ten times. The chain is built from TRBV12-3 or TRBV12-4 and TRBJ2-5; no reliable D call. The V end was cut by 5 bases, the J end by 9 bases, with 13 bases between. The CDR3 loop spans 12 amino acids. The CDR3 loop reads CASSQTWRAQYF. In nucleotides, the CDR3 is TGTGCCAGCAGTCAAACCTGGAGAGCCCAGTACTTC.

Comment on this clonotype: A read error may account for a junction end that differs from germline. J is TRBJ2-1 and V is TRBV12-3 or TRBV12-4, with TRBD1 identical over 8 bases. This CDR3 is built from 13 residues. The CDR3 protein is CASTGGQGGEQSF. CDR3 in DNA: TGTGCCAGCACCGGAGGACAGGGAGGCGAGCAGTCCTTC.

The CDR3 protein is CASSNNLAGAWTDTQYF. The CDR3 DNA is TGTGCCAGCAGCAACAATTTAGCGGGAGCGTGGACAGATACGCAGTATTTT. The chain joins TRBV6-1 to TRBJ2-3, with 9 bases that match TRBD2. After removal of 6 bases from V and 3 bases from J, the junction contained 13 bases not matched to a gene. Germline V gene sequence: CDR1 MNHNS, CDR2 SASEGT. This CDR3 comprises 17 residues.

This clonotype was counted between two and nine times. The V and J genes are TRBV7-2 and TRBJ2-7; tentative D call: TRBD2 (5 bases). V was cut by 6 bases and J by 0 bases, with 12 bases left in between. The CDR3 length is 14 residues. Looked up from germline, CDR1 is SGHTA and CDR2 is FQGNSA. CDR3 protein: CASSRRGSSYEQYF. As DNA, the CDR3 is TGTGCCAGCAGTCGACGTGGGAGCTCCTACGAGCAGTACTTC.

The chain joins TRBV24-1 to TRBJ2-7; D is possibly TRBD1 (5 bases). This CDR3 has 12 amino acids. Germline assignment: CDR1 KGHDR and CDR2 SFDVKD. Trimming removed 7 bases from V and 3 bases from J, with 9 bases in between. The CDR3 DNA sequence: TGTGCCACCAGCGTTACAGGCTACGAGCAGTACTTC. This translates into CATSVTGYEQYF.

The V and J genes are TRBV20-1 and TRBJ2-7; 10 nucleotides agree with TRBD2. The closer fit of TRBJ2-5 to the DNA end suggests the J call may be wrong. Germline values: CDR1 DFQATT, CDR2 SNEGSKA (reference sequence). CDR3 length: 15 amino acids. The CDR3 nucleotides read TGCAGTGCTAAACTTCCGGGACTAGCGCTGGAGACCCAGTACTTC. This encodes CSAKLPGLALETQYF.

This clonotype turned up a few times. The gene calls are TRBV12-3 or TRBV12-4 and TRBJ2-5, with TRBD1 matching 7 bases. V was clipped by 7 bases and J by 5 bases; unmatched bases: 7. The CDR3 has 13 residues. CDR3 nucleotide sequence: TGTGCCAGCACGGCAGGGGGTTGGGAGACCCAGTACTTC. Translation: CASTAGGWETQYF.

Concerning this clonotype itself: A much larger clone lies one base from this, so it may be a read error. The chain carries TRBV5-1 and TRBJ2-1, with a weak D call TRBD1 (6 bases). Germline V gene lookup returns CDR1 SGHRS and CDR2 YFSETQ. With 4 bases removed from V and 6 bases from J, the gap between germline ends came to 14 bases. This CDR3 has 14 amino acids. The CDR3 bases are TGCGCCAGCAGCGTGGGGGCTGAGGGCAATGAGCAGTTCTTC. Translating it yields CASSVGAEGNEQFF. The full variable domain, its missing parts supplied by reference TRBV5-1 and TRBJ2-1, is KAGVTQTPRYLIKTRGQQVTLSCSPISGHRSVSWYQQTPGQGLQFLFEYFSETQRNKGNFPGRFSGRQFSNSRSEMNVSTLELGDSALYLCASSVGAEGNEQFFGPGTRLTVL.

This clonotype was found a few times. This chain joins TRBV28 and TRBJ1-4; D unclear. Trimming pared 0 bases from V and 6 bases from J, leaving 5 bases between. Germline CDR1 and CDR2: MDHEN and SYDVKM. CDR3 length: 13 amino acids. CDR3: CASSLWYHEKLFF. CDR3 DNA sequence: TGTGCCAGCAGTTTATGGTACCATGAAAAACTGTTTTTT. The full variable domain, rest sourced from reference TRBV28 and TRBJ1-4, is DVKVTQSSRYLVKRTGEKVFLECVQDMDHENMFWYRQDPGLGLRLIYFSYDVKMKEKGDIPEGYSVSREKKERFSLILESASTNQTSMYLCASSLWYHEKLFFGSGTQLSVL.